Below are 11 T cell receptor beta chains sequenced from a single sample in a study of blood T cell repertoires in COVID-19. TCRdb keeps only in-frame clones here, not all; method: immunoSEQ multiplex PCR. Of 120,000 or so clones in the sample, 70% to 85% were seen once. Input material: peripheral blood. The receptors stem from a human donor with acute or convalescent COVID-19. The donor label of this sample is uncertain.

The genes are TRBV6-6 and TRBJ1-2; D is perhaps TRBD1 (6 bases). Germline V gives CDR1 MNHNY, CDR2 SVGAGI (reference sequence). V lost 2 bases and J 2 bases, leaving 12 bases between the germline ends. The CDR3 has 15 residues. The CDR3 here is CASSYAVRGNYGYTF. Written as DNA, the CDR3 is TGTGCCAGCAGTTACGCAGTAAGGGGGAACTATGGCTACACCTTC.

The chain joins TRBV27 to TRBJ1-5; D uncertain. CDR3 size: 12 residues. The germline V gene encodes CDR1 MNHEY and CDR2 SMNVEV (reference sequence). Trimming cost V 6 bases and J 4 bases, with 7 bases left between them. The CDR3 protein is CASSEINQPQHF. Written as DNA, the CDR3 is TGTGCCAGCAGCGAGATTAATCAGCCCCAGCATTTT.

This chain uses TRBV27 with TRBJ2-6, with 8 bases aligning to TRBD1. Germline loops: CDR1 MNHEY, CDR2 SMNVEV (reference sequence). The V gene end was trimmed by 6 bases and the J gene end by 0 bases; junction bases not matched to a gene: 13. The CDR3 totals 19 residues. CDR3 protein: CASRGPRGRTSSGANVLTF. The CDR3 region has the DNA TGTGCCAGCAGGGGCCCCAGGGGGCGAACCTCCTCTGGGGCCAACGTCCTGACTTTC.

The table lists this clone with a few counts. This sequence joins TRBV19 and TRBJ2-5, with 14 bases matching TRBD2. The CDR3 has 18 residues. The ends lost 4 bases at V and 2 bases at J; junction bases unmatched: 9. Germline lookup yields CDR1 LNHDA and CDR2 SQIVND (reference sequence). The CDR3 nucleotides read TGTGCCAGTAGTAGCGGACTAGCGGGGGGATTAAATCAAGAGACCCAGTACTTC. Translation: CASSSGLAGGLNQETQYF.

The chain is built from TRBV2 and TRBJ1-5; D is perhaps TRBD1 (5 bases). The CDR3 has 12 amino acids. V was pared by 6 bases and J by 8 bases, with 11 bases between. The germline V gene has CDR1 SNHLY and CDR2 FYNNEI. The CDR3 reads CASSPEGEPQHF. The CDR3 DNA is TGTGCCAGCAGCCCGGAAGGGGAGCCCCAGCATTTT.

The V call is TRBV10-2, the J call TRBJ2-1, with TRBD2 matching 9 bases. The germline gives CDR1 WSHSY, CDR2 SAAADI. The CDR3 spans 16 residues. V was clipped by 3 bases and J by 2 bases; unmatched bases: 5. The CDR3 DNA sequence: TGCGCCAGCAGTGATTGGCTAGCGGGGACCTACAATGAGCAGTTCTTC. Translating it yields CASSDWLAGTYNEQFF.

The gene calls are TRBV19 and TRBJ1-5; 7 bases line up with TRBD1. This CDR3 is built from 17 residues. J gave up 4 bases and V 4 bases, and 13 bases lay outside the gene matches. Germline values: CDR1 LNHDA, CDR2 SQIVND (reference sequence). CDR3 nucleotide sequence: TGTGCCAGTAGTACCCAACCCGGGACAGTGGGGAATCAGCCCCAGCATTTT. As protein: CASSTQPGTVGNQPQHF.

As regards this clone: One junction end does not reproduce the germline sequence, and a read error may be involved. The sample holds other DNA sequences that translate to the same CDR3. The chain recombines TRBV7-9 with TRBJ1-1, with a possible D match to TRBD1 (6 bases). CDR1 is SEHNR, CDR2 FQNEAQ, per germline (reference sequence). CDR3 length equals 13 residues. The CDR3 DNA reads as TGTGCCAGTAGCTACGGGACATCCCCTGAAGCTTTCTTT. Translated: CASSYGTSPEAFF. The full variable domain, in which reference TRBV7-9 and TRBJ1-1 provide the parts outside the CDR3, is DTGVSQNPRHKITKRGQNVTFRCDPISEHNRLYWYRQTLGQGPEFLTYFQNEAQLEKSRLLSDRFSAERPKGSFSTLEIQRTEQGDSAMYLCASSYGTSPEAFFGQGTRLTVV.

The chain links TRBV7-9 to TRBJ1-4, with 10 bases that match TRBD1. The germline gives CDR1 SEHNR, CDR2 FQNEAQ (reference sequence). J lost 7 bases, V lost 5 bases, and 10 bases had no gene match. The CDR3 runs to 16 residues. For the CDR3, the DNA is TGTGCCAGCAGCCAATCGGGACAGGGGCTGAGTGAAAAACTGTTTTTT. Translating gives CASSQSGQGLSEKLFF.

To note about this clone: Just one base apart from a much larger clone, this may be a read error. V and J are TRBV21-1 and TRBJ1-3. TRBV21-1 is annotated as a pseudogene. CDR3 length: 15 residues. CDR3 loop: CASSKERDLGNTIYF. CDR3 nucleotides: TGTGCCAGCAGCAAAGAGAGGGATTTAGGAAACACCATATATTTT.

The chain couples TRBV5-4 to TRBJ1-3, with 8 bases fitting TRBD1. The ends lost 4 bases at V and 4 bases at J; junction bases unmatched: 1. This CDR3 is built from 13 residues. Germline-derived CDR1 and CDR2 are SGHNT and YYREEE (reference sequence). Here the CDR3 reads CASSRDRGNTIYF. The CDR3 region has the DNA TGTGCCAGCAGCAGGGACAGGGGAAACACCATATATTTT.